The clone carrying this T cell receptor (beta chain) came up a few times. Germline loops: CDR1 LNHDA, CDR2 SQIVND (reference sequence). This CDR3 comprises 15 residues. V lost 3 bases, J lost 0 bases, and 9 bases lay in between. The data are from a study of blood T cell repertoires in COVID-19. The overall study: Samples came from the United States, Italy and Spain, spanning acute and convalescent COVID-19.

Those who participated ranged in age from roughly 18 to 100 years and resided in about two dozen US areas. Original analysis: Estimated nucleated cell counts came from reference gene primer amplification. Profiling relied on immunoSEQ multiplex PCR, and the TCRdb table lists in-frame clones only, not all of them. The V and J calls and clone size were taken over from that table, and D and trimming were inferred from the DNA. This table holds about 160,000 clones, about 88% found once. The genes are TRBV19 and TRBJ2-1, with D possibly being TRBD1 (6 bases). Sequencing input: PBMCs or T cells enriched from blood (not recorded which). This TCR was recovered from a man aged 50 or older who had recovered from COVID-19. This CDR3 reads CASSIRGGSYNEQFF. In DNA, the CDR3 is TGTGCCAGTAGTATCAGGGGTGGCTCCTACAATGAGCAGTTCTTC.